The rows below give T cell receptor beta chains drawn from one sample of a study of cytotoxic CD8 clonotypes in ibrutinib-treated CLL. Sequencing used immunoSEQ multiplex PCR; TCRdb keeps in-frame clones, though not all of them. This sample yields fewer than 90,000 clones, of which about 63% are seen a single time; roughly 5.9% belongs to the top ten. The sample consisted of PBMCs, taken after 12 months of ibrutinib treatment. The receptors here all came from a human donor with chronic lymphocytic leukemia. The CDR3 runs from the conserved cysteine through the conserved F or W. The D gene is left open where the match is weak. Size values are once, few and many counts, or a class for expanded clones, and some rows have none.

j_call: TRBJ1-3; d_call: -; v_call: TRBV7-9; clone_size: -; cdr3_nt: TGTGCCAGCAGCTTATCACCGGGGGCAGATGGAAACACCATATATTTT; cdr3_aa: CASSLSPGADGNTIYF
j_call: TRBJ1-1; d_call: -; v_call: TRBV6-5; clone_size: -; cdr3_nt: TGTGCCAGCAGTCTTGGCCCGCGGTTCGCTGAAGCTTTCTTT; cdr3_aa: CASSLGPRFAEAFF
j_call: TRBJ2-1; d_call: -; v_call: TRBV14; clone_size: -; cdr3_nt: TGTGCCAGCAGCCAGGGGCCCAATGAGCAGTTCTTC; cdr3_aa: CASSQGPNEQFF
j_call: TRBJ1-4; d_call: TRBD1; v_call: TRBV18; clone_size: -; cdr3_nt: TGTGCCAGCTCACCGGACAGGCGGCGGGAGGATGAAAAACTGTTTTTT; cdr3_aa: CASSPDRRREDEKLFF
j_call: TRBJ2-7; d_call: TRBD2; v_call: TRBV30; clone_size: -; cdr3_nt: TGTGCCTGGAGCTCGGGAGGTTTTATTTACGAGCAGTACTTC; cdr3_aa: CAWSSGGFIYEQYF
j_call: TRBJ2-5; d_call: -; v_call: TRBV5-6; clone_size: -; cdr3_nt: TGTGCCAGCAGCTTTGTCACGGAGACCCAGTACTTC; cdr3_aa: CASSFVTETQYF
j_call: TRBJ1-1; d_call: -; v_call: TRBV19; clone_size: -; cdr3_nt: TGTGCCAGTAGTAAAACAATCAATCAGGGGTTCACTGAAGCTTTCTTT; cdr3_aa: CASSKTINQGFTEAFF
j_call: TRBJ1-3; d_call: -; v_call: TRBV25-1; clone_size: -; cdr3_nt: TGTGCCAGCAGTGGACCGGGTAGTGGAAACACCATATATTTT; cdr3_aa: CASSGPGSGNTIYF
j_call: TRBJ2-2; d_call: TRBD1; v_call: TRBV30; clone_size: -; cdr3_nt: TGTGCCTGGAGTAAGGGACAGGGGAGAACCGGGGAGCTGTTTTTT; cdr3_aa: CAWSKGQGRTGELFF
j_call: TRBJ1-1; d_call: -; v_call: TRBV5-6; clone_size: -; cdr3_nt: TGTGCCAGCAGCCTCGCCAACACTGAAGCTTTCTTT; cdr3_aa: CASSLANTEAFF
j_call: TRBJ2-3; d_call: TRBD2; v_call: TRBV7-2; clone_size: -; cdr3_nt: TGTGCCAGCACCCGGGGGGGGGATACGCAGTATTTT; cdr3_aa: CASTRGGDTQYF
j_call: TRBJ2-7; d_call: TRBD1; v_call: TRBV7-8; clone_size: -; cdr3_nt: TGTGCCAGCAGCAAGACAGGGGACAGCTCCTACGAGCAGTACTTC; cdr3_aa: CASSKTGDSSYEQYF
j_call: TRBJ2-1; d_call: -; v_call: TRBV7-3; clone_size: -; cdr3_nt: TGTGCCAGCACGGCGGGGCGAAGCTCCTACAATGAGCAGTTCTTC; cdr3_aa: CASTAGRSSYNEQFF
j_call: TRBJ2-1; d_call: TRBD2; v_call: TRBV18; clone_size: -; cdr3_nt: TGTGCCAGCTCTCCCTCCGGGCGGGGGAACAATGAGCAGTTCTTC; cdr3_aa: CASSPSGRGNNEQFF
j_call: TRBJ1-2; d_call: -; v_call: TRBV18; clone_size: -; cdr3_nt: TGTGCCAGCTCAACCCGACGGGAGAACATTAACTATGGCTACACCTTC; cdr3_aa: CASSTRRENINYGYTF
j_call: TRBJ1-6; d_call: TRBD1; v_call: TRBV27; clone_size: -; cdr3_nt: TGTGCCAGCAGATTTACAGGGGAGTCCTATAATTCACCCCTCCACTTT; cdr3_aa: CASRFTGESYNSPLHF
j_call: TRBJ2-1; d_call: -; v_call: TRBV6-6; clone_size: -; cdr3_nt: TGTGCCAGCACCGACAGGCATGAGCAGTTCTTC; cdr3_aa: CASTDRHEQFF
j_call: TRBJ1-1; d_call: TRBD1; v_call: TRBV6-5; clone_size: -; cdr3_nt: TGTGCCAGCAGCTCTGACAGGGGCGGCACTGAAGCTTTCTTT; cdr3_aa: CASSSDRGGTEAFF
j_call: TRBJ2-1; d_call: TRBD1; v_call: TRBV5-1; clone_size: few; cdr3_nt: TGCGCCAGCAGCTTTGGACAGGGTGGGGATGAGCAGTTCTTC; cdr3_aa: CASSFGQGGDEQFF
j_call: TRBJ1-6; d_call: TRBD1; v_call: TRBV11-2; clone_size: -; cdr3_nt: TGTGCCAGCAGCTTATTTTCGGGACAGGGGAGCTCCTATAATTCACCCCTCCACTTT; cdr3_aa: CASSLFSGQGSSYNSPLHF
j_call: TRBJ2-1; d_call: -; v_call: TRBV11-2; clone_size: -; cdr3_nt: TGTGCCAGCAGCTTCGGAAATGAGCAGTTCTTC; cdr3_aa: CASSFGNEQFF
j_call: TRBJ1-3; d_call: TRBD1; v_call: TRBV30; clone_size: -; cdr3_nt: TGTGCCTGGAGTGTACGGGTGGGACAGCTTTCTGGAAACACCATATATTTT; cdr3_aa: CAWSVRVGQLSGNTIYF
j_call: TRBJ1-5; d_call: -; v_call: TRBV2; clone_size: medium-sized; cdr3_nt: TGTGCCAGCGGCGGGGCCCCAGGCTCGGGGGTCCAGCATTTT; cdr3_aa: CASGGAPGSGVQHF
j_call: TRBJ1-3; d_call: -; v_call: TRBV12-5; clone_size: few; cdr3_nt: TGTGCTAGTGGGAAGGCCGAAATGGGAAACACCATATATTTT; cdr3_aa: CASGKAEMGNTIYF
j_call: TRBJ1-4; d_call: -; v_call: TRBV10-3; clone_size: -; cdr3_nt: TGTGCCATCAGGGAGGGGAGTACTAATGAAAAACTGTTTTTT; cdr3_aa: CAIREGSTNEKLFF
j_call: TRBJ2-1; d_call: TRBD2; v_call: TRBV29-1; clone_size: -; cdr3_nt: TGCAGCGTTGACGGGGGGAACTCCTACAATGAGCAGTTCTTC; cdr3_aa: CSVDGGNSYNEQFF
j_call: TRBJ2-5; d_call: TRBD1; v_call: TRBV23-1; clone_size: -; cdr3_nt: TGCGCCAGCAGTCGACTAACAGGGGAAGAGACCCAGTACTTC; cdr3_aa: CASSRLTGEETQYF
j_call: TRBJ2-4; d_call: TRBD1; v_call: TRBV10-1; clone_size: -; cdr3_nt: TGCGCCAGCAGTGACCCCGGGACAGGGTTAAACATTCAGTACTTC; cdr3_aa: CASSDPGTGLNIQYF
j_call: TRBJ2-3; d_call: -; v_call: TRBV6-1; clone_size: -; cdr3_nt: TGTGCCAGCAGTGAAGGCCCCAGGGGTCGTACAGATACGCAGTATTTT; cdr3_aa: CASSEGPRGRTDTQYF
j_call: TRBJ2-7; d_call: -; v_call: TRBV30; clone_size: few; cdr3_nt: TGTGCCTGGAGTGGGGGGGCGAGCAGGGAGTCCGAGCAGTACTTC; cdr3_aa: CAWSGGASRESEQYF
j_call: TRBJ2-2; d_call: -; v_call: TRBV4-2; clone_size: -; cdr3_nt: TGTGCCAGCAGCCAAGATGGTTTTGGGGTCAACACCGGGGAGCTGTTTTTT; cdr3_aa: CASSQDGFGVNTGELFF
j_call: TRBJ1-6; d_call: -; v_call: TRBV7-8; clone_size: -; cdr3_nt: TGTGCCAGCAGCTTAGGTGCACGATCACCCCTCCACTTT; cdr3_aa: CASSLGARSPLHF
j_call: TRBJ1-5; d_call: TRBD1; v_call: TRBV5-6; clone_size: -; cdr3_nt: TGTGCCAGCAGCTTCCGAGGGACAGGGTATCAGCCCCAGCATTTT; cdr3_aa: CASSFRGTGYQPQHF
j_call: TRBJ2-1; d_call: TRBD2; v_call: TRBV7-6; clone_size: -; cdr3_nt: TGTGCCAGCAGCTTAACGGCGGGGGGAATATACAATGAGCAGTTCTTC; cdr3_aa: CASSLTAGGIYNEQFF
j_call: TRBJ1-4; d_call: -; v_call: TRBV9; clone_size: few; cdr3_nt: TGTGCCAGCAGCGTAGCAGGGATTGGAAAACTGTTTTTT; cdr3_aa: CASSVAGIGKLFF
j_call: TRBJ1-6; d_call: TRBD1; v_call: TRBV19; clone_size: -; cdr3_nt: TGTGCCACCCGGGACAGGGTTAATTCACCCCTCCACTTT; cdr3_aa: CATRDRVNSPLHF
j_call: TRBJ2-1; d_call: TRBD2; v_call: TRBV6-5; clone_size: -; cdr3_nt: TGTGCCAGCAGTTACTCCCTAGCGGGGGGGCGGGTGCAGTTCTTC; cdr3_aa: CASSYSLAGGRVQFF
j_call: TRBJ1-5; d_call: TRBD1; v_call: TRBV4-1; clone_size: -; cdr3_nt: TGCGCCAGCAGAAAAGAGGGGGCCCGGCAGCCCCAGCATTTT; cdr3_aa: CASRKEGARQPQHF
j_call: TRBJ1-4; d_call: TRBD1; v_call: TRBV13; clone_size: -; cdr3_nt: TGTGCCAGCAGCTTAAGAGGGGGCCGTGAAAAACTGTTTTTT; cdr3_aa: CASSLRGGREKLFF
j_call: TRBJ1-6; d_call: -; v_call: TRBV28; clone_size: -; cdr3_nt: TGTGCCAGCAGTCCCGGGTCCCGTGGTTCACCCCTCCACTTT; cdr3_aa: CASSPGSRGSPLHF